This TCR beta chain was observed in a study of blood T cell repertoires in COVID-19. Background on the study: Acute and convalescent COVID-19 specimens originated in the United States, Italy and Spain. T cells, B-cell-depleted T cells, or PBMCs supplied cDNA or gDNA.

Original processing methods: Quantification of nucleated cells was approximated via reference gene primer amplification. Assay: immunoSEQ multiplex PCR; the TCRdb copy retains only in-frame clones and omits some. V, J and clone size are those of that table, while D and trimming were read from the DNA. Here the sample spans 20,000 or so clones, 89% being singletons. Germline loops: CDR1 SGHVS, CDR2 FNYEAQ. V was clipped by 3 bases and J by 12 bases, with 15 bases between them. This CDR3 has 12 amino acids. This TCR derives from a human donor in a cohort sampled during active COVID-19. This chain joins TRBV7-6 and TRBJ2-7, with TRBD2 as a possible D gene (5 bases). Material for sequencing was peripheral blood. Here the CDR3 reads CASSLPEERPYF. The DNA of the CDR3 is TGTGCCAGCAGCTTGCCTGAGGAGCGGCCGTACTTC.